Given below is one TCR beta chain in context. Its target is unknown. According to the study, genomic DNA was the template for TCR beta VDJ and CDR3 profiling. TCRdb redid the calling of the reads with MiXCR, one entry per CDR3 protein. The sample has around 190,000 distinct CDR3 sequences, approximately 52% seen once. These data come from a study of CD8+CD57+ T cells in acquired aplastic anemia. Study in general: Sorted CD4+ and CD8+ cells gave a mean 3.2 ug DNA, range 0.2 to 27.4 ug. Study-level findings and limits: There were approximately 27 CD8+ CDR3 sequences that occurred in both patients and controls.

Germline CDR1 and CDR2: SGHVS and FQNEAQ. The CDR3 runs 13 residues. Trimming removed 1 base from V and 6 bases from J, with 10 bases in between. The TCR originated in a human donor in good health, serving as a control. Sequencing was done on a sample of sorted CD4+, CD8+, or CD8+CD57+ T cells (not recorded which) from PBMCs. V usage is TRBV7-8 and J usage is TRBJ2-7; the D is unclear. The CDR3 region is CASSLDISLEQYV. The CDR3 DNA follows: TGTGCCAGCAGCTTAGACATTTCCCTCGAGCAGTACGTC.